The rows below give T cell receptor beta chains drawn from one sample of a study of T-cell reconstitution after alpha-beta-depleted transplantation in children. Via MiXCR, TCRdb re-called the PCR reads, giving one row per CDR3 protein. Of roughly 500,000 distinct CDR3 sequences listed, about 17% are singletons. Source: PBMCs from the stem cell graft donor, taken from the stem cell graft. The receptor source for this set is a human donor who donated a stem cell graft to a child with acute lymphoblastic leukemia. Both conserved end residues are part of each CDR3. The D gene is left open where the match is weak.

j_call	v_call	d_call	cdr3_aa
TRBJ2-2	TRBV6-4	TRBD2	CASSATSANTGELFF
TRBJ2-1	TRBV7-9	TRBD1	CASSTLDEYGLGGPFF
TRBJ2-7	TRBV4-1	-	CASSHISYEQYF
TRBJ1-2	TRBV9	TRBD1	CASSTRQGTNYGYTF
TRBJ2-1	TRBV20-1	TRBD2	CSARGGSTEQFF
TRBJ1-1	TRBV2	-	CATHRAFMNTEAFF
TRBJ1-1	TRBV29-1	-	CSVVVTGTVNTEAYF
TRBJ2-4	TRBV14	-	CASSQAPWRGGFENIQYF
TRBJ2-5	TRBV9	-	CASSVRLDPETQYF
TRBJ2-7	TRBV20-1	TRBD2	CSARDPLAREVNEQYF
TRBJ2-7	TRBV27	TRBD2	CATHPGLAPHQQYF
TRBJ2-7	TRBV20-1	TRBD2	CSARGGREIVDEQYF
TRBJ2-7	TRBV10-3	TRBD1	CAISDRGQGTYEQYF
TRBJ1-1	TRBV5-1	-	CASSLEGTTEAFF
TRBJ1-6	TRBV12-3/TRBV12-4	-	CASPFEPGQTLIRYNSPLHF
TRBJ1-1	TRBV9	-	CASSGEGIAFF
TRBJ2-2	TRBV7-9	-	CASTHLSISGELFF
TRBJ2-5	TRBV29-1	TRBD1	CSVLTGGRETQYF
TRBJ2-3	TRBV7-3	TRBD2	CASSLNSGVTDTQYF
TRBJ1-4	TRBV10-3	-	CAISDRDYEKLFF
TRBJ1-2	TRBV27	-	CASSFGATNYGYTF
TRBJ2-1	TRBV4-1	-	CASSAATGSHEQFF
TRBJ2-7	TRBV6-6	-	CATGGNYEQYF
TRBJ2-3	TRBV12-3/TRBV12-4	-	CASSVGLPLTDTQYF
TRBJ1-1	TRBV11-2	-	CASSLISMRKGIF
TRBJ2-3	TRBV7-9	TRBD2	CASSGLAGMVPDTQYF
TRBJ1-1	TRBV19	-	CASSIRQETEAFF
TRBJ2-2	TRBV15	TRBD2	CATSRDPAGAMNTGELFF
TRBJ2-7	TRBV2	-	CASTRGYGQYF
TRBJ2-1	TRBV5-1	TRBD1	CASSLWATGGDEQFF
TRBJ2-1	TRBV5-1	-	CASSLILEVPQFF
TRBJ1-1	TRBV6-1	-	CASSEIGDMPNTEAFF
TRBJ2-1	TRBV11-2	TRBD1	CASSTKRTGPMVSYNEQFF
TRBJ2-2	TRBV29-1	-	CSVVNQTGELFF
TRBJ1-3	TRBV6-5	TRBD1	CASSYSTGKGNTIYF
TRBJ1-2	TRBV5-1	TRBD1	CASSLARGSFYGYTF
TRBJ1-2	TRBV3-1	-	CASSQGGVGYGDTF
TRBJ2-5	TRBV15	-	CATSRGVKISSVGMRETQYF
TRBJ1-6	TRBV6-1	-	CASMGRGNSPLHF
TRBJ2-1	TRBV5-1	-	CASSLVPGRSNEQFF
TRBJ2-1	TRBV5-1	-	CASSPLGEDREHEQFF